This TCR beta chain was sequenced during a study of T cells in women clearing cervical HPV infection. Background on the study: Blood came at first lesion visit for cases, post-clearance for controls.

The CDR3 spans 15 residues. After removal of 4 bases from V and 2 bases from J, the junction contained 3 bases not matched to a gene. Looked up from germline, CDR1 is SGHRS and CDR2 is YFSETQ. Whole-study findings and limits: Cases and controls were distinguished at AUC 0.83 by richness and V genes. Repertoire richness, not evenness, was significantly elevated in CIN3+ cases versus controls.

Turning to this clone: Its target is not known. The DNA ends 3 residues before the CDR3 does, and the rest of the CDR3 is filled in from the germline J gene.

Profiled with immunoSEQ multiplex PCR; TCRdb holds only in-frame clones, not every one. Recorded for this sample: 31,000 or so clones. The sequence derives from a woman aged 18 to 69 with a cervical HPV16 infection that either progressed to CIN3+ or cleared (not recorded which). Material for sequencing was blood buffy coat. The V and J genes are TRBV5-1 and TRBJ2-6; TRBD1 aligns across 7 bases. The part of the CDR3 DNA that was read is TGCGCCAGCAGCGGCGACAGGGCTGGGGCCAACGTC. Translating gives CASSGDRAGANV. The CDR3, in full, reads CASSGDRAGANVLTF.